The rows below give T cell receptor beta chains drawn from one sample of a study of CD8+CD57+ T cells in acquired aplastic anemia. Each CDR3 protein is one row after TCRdb ran MiXCR on the reads. The sample carries roughly 17,000 distinct CDR3 sequences, approximately 38% recorded once. The specimen sequenced was CD8+CD57+ T cells sorted from PBMCs. These receptors were taken from a human donor with aplastic anemia. CDR3s include the opening cysteine and the closing phenylalanine or tryptophan. A D gene is named only where the DNA matches it firmly. Some rows mark clone size as missing; the rest say once, few, many or name a class of expanded clone.

D,V,size,J,CDR3,DNA
-,TRBV7-9,-,TRBJ2-2,CASSALATGELFF,TGTGCCAGCAGTGCGCTAGCCACCGGGGAGCTGTTTTTT
-,TRBV6-1,-,TRBJ2-5,CATHRQYQETQYF,TGTGCCACTCACAGGCAGTACCAAGAGACCCAGTACTTC
TRBD2,TRBV4-1,-,TRBJ2-2,CASSQGLAGGNTGELFF,TGCGCCAGCAGCCAAGGACTAGCGGGGGGGAACACCGGGGAGCTGTTTTTT
TRBD2,TRBV15,-,TRBJ2-7,CATSSPWTSGGPGDEQYF,TGTGCCACCAGCAGCCCCTGGACTAGCGGGGGCCCTGGGGACGAGCAGTACTTC
-,TRBV12-3/TRBV12-4,-,TRBJ2-5,CASSPWQGPQETQYF,TGTGCCAGCAGTCCCTGGCAGGGTCCCCAAGAGACCCAGTACTTC
-,TRBV7-6,-,TRBJ1-3,CASSSRTSGNTIYF,TGTGCCAGCAGCTCCCGGACAAGCGGAAACACCATATATTTT
-,TRBV12-3/TRBV12-4,many,TRBJ2-1,CASRRRDGYNEQFF,TGTGCCAGCAGACGAAGGGACGGCTACAATGAGCAGTTCTTC
TRBD1,TRBV20-1,many,TRBJ1-2,CSAEGQGSGNYGYTF,TGCAGTGCGGAGGGACAGGGCTCGGGTAACTATGGCTACACCTTC
TRBD2,TRBV6-5,many,TRBJ2-1,CASKSTSGGNNEQFF,TGTGCCAGCAAATCGACTAGCGGGGGGAATAATGAGCAGTTCTTC
-,TRBV6-1,-,TRBJ2-1,CASSVPGQGNEQFF,TGTGCCAGCAGTGTCCCGGGACAAGGCAATGAGCAGTTCTTC
TRBD2,TRBV29-1,-,TRBJ2-6,CSVGTSGTGANVLTF,TGCAGCGTTGGAACTAGCGGAACTGGGGCCAACGTCCTGACTTTC
TRBD1,TRBV28,few,TRBJ1-2,CASSSSTGATYYGYTF,TGTGCCAGCAGTTCATCAACAGGGGCGACCTACTATGGCTACACCTTC
TRBD2,TRBV5-1,-,TRBJ2-3,CASGLGTSGDTQYF,TGCGCCAGCGGTCTTGGGACTAGCGGAGATACGCAGTATTTT
-,TRBV7-2,-,TRBJ2-1,CASSLAGGPSYEQFF,TGTGCCAGCAGCTTAGCGGGGGGGCCTTCCTACGAGCAGTTCTTC
-,TRBV7-2,-,TRBJ2-1,CASSLAGFHNEQFF,TGTGCCAGCAGCTTAGCCGGGTTCCACAATGAGCAGTTCTTC
-,TRBV29-1,-,TRBJ1-1,CSVGGGPTEAFF,TGCAGCGTTGGGGGGGGGCCCACTGAAGCTTTCTTT
-,TRBV7-3,many,TRBJ2-6,CASSLGISGANVLTF,TGTGCCAGCAGCCTAGGGATCTCTGGGGCCAACGTCCTGACTTTC
-,TRBV7-2,few,TRBJ2-2,CASSFGGGELFF,TGTGCCAGCAGCTTTGGAGGCGGGGAGCTGTTTTTT
-,TRBV19,once,TRBJ1-4,CAGSTPRKEKLFF,TGTGCCGGTAGTACCCCGAGGAAGGAAAAACTGTTTTTT
TRBD1,TRBV20-1,few,TRBJ1-1,CSAQQGDTEAFF,TGCAGTGCACAACAGGGGGACACTGAAGCTTTCTTT
TRBD1,TRBV15,many,TRBJ2-1,CATSSSRSGQGYEQFF,TGTGCCACCAGCAGCTCCAGGTCGGGACAGGGGTATGAGCAGTTCTTC
-,TRBV9,many,TRBJ2-7,CASSVDSDYEQYF,TGTGCCAGCAGCGTCGACAGTGACTACGAGCAGTACTTC